Shown below are 22 T cell receptor beta chains from a single sample sequenced in a study of blood T cell repertoires in COVID-19. Using immunoSEQ multiplex PCR, the repertoire was profiled, and TCRdb retains in-frame clones only, with some absent. The sample has 200,000 to 250,000 clones, more than 70% seen once. Sequencing used peripheral blood. The receptors were sampled from a woman aged 80 or over with acute or convalescent COVID-19.

In nucleotides, the CDR3 is TGTGCCAGTAGTATAGGCGAGACTGGAAACACCATATATTTT. It specifies CASSIGETGNTIYF. The chain recombines TRBV19 with TRBJ1-3; unclear D gene. This CDR3 comprises 14 residues. Germline V gene sequence: CDR1 LNHDA, CDR2 SQIVND (reference sequence). V was trimmed by 1 base and J by 2 bases, leaving 6 bases between them.

The chain is built from TRBV11-2 and TRBJ1-3; D ambiguous. Looked up from germline, CDR1 is SGHAT and CDR2 is FQNNGV. V was cut by 2 bases and J by 0 bases, with 8 bases left in between. The CDR3 sequence is 15 residues long. This CDR3 reads CASSLRSGSGNTIYF. In DNA form, the CDR3 reads TGTGCCAGCAGCTTACGATCGGGCTCTGGAAACACCATATATTTT. Variable domain in full (rest from reference TRBV11-2 and TRBJ1-3): EAGVAQSPRYKIIEKRQSVAFWCNPISGHATLYWYQQILGQGPKLLIQFQNNGVVDDSQLPKDRFSAERLKGVDSTLKIQPAKLEDSAVYLCASSLRSGSGNTIYFGEGSWLTVV.

The V gene is TRBV6-1, the J gene TRBJ1-5; 9 positions agree with TRBD1. Germline assignment: CDR1 MNHNS and CDR2 SASEGT. The CDR3 runs 18 residues. Losses at the gene ends were 1 base for V and 2 bases for J; bases not matched to a gene: 9. The CDR3 DNA follows: TGTGCCAGCAGTGAAGAAAGGACAGGGGATTATCGCAATCAGCCCCAGCATTTT. It translates to CASSEERTGDYRNQPQHF.

The genes are TRBV5-6 and TRBJ2-3; the D gene is possibly TRBD1 (6 bases). In germline, CDR1 is SGHDT, CDR2 YYEEEE. Trimming pared 0 bases from V and 2 bases from J, leaving 10 bases between. The CDR3 spans 15 residues. This CDR3 reads CASSLGGQYTDTQYF. CDR3 nucleotides: TGTGCCAGCAGCTTGGGGGGACAATACACAGATACGCAGTATTTT.

The chain couples TRBV12-3 or TRBV12-4 to TRBJ1-1; D might be TRBD1 (6 bases). Deletions cut 6 bases from V and 3 bases from J, with 11 bases between. The CDR3 has 13 amino acids. DNA for the CDR3: TGTGCCAGCAGCATGGACAGATACACTGAAGCTTTCTTT. It translates to CASSMDRYTEAFF.

The chain employs TRBV21-1 and TRBJ1-1; TRBD1 is the table's D call and was not checked against the DNA. TRBV21-1 is an annotated pseudogene. This CDR3 spans 14 amino acids. The CDR3 bases are TGTGCCAGGACAGTGTGGCAGTGGAACACTGAAGCTTTCTTT. Protein: CARTVWQWNTEAFF.

The V and J genes are TRBV4-3 and TRBJ1-5, with a weak D call TRBD1 (5 bases). V lost 1 base to trimming and J lost 7 bases, with 14 bases between them. The CDR3 is 15 amino acids. In germline, CDR1 is LGHNA, CDR2 YSLEER. Here the CDR3 DNA reads TGCGCCAGCAGCCAAGTTGCAGGTCCAGGGCAGCCCCAGCATTTT. Its protein is CASSQVAGPGQPQHF.

The chain carries TRBV10-3 and TRBJ1-1; D remains unclear. There are 13 residues in the CDR3. Per the germline V gene, CDR1 is ENHRY and CDR2 is SYGVKD. V gave up 4 bases and J gave up 6 bases, with 12 bases separating them. The DNA for the CDR3 is TGTGCCATCAGTGTTTTGTCCGGGGCTGAAGCTTTCTTT. This translates into CAISVLSGAEAFF.

The chain joins TRBV7-9 to TRBJ2-5; 8 bases are a match to TRBD2. V was clipped by 1 base and J by 1 base; unmatched bases: 11. This CDR3 contains 18 residues. CDR1 SEHNR and CDR2 FQNEAQ come from the germline V gene (reference sequence). CDR3 nucleotides: TGTGCCAGCAGCTTAGGAGGTTTGGCGGGGGGCCTCCAAGAGACCCAGTACTTC. It encodes CASSLGGLAGGLQETQYF.

In its sample, this clone was seen a few times. V gene TRBV6-5 combines with J gene TRBJ1-6, with D possibly being TRBD1 (5 bases). The CDR3 is made up of 14 amino acids. V gave up 6 bases and J gave up 10 bases, with 16 bases separating them. The germline CDR1 and CDR2 sequences are MNHEY and SVGAGI. Here the CDR3 DNA reads TGTGCCAGCAGGCCCGGACTAGGGGAGTCACCCCTCCACTTT. The encoded protein is CASRPGLGESPLHF.

The rearrangement links TRBV28 to TRBJ1-2, with 8 bases fitting TRBD1. CDR1 is MDHEN, CDR2 SYDVKM, per germline. Trimming cost V 5 bases and J 4 bases; bases outside gene matches: 9. This CDR3 is 15 amino acids long. CDR3 DNA: TGTGCCAGCAGTCCGTCAGGGGGCGCGTTCTATGGCTACACCTTC. It translates to CASSPSGGAFYGYTF.

V is TRBV9 and J is TRBJ2-2, with D perhaps matching TRBD2 (6 bases). V was trimmed by 0 bases and J by 0 bases, leaving 9 bases between them. Germline V gene lookup returns CDR1 SGDLS and CDR2 YYNGEE. The CDR3 sequence is 16 residues long. Here the CDR3 DNA reads TGTGCCAGCAGCGTAGTAGCGGCGACGAACACCGGGGAGCTGTTTTTT. Encoded protein: CASSVVAATNTGELFF.

The chain has TRBV10-3 and TRBJ1-5; D is unresolved. The ends were cut back, 1 base at V and 4 bases at J, with 5 bases in the middle. Per germline, CDR1 ENHRY and CDR2 SYGVKD. This CDR3 contains 13 residues. The CDR3 DNA reads TGTGCCATCAGTGAGTTACAGAATCAGCCCCAGCATTTT. Translated: CAISELQNQPQHF.

The chain joins TRBV20-1 to TRBJ2-2; D may be TRBD2 (6 bases). Germline CDR1 and CDR2: DFQATT and SNEGSKA (reference sequence). This CDR3 spans 10 amino acids. V shed 8 bases and J shed 7 bases, with 8 bases lying between them. The CDR3 sequence: CSPGGGELFF. The CDR3 nucleotides are TGCAGTCCCGGGGGCGGGGAGCTGTTTTTT.

The chain recombines TRBV5-1 with TRBJ2-5; TRBD1 might be the D (5 bases). The V end was cut by 3 bases, the J end by 2 bases, with 14 bases between. Germline values: CDR1 SGHRS, CDR2 YFSETQ. The CDR3 sequence is 15 residues long. The CDR3 protein is CASSWTRTSQETQYF. Here the CDR3 DNA reads TGCGCCAGCAGCTGGACCCGGACATCGCAAGAGACCCAGTACTTC.

The V gene is TRBV7-3, the J gene TRBJ2-1; perhaps TRBD1 as D (6 bases). The CDR3 loop spans 16 amino acids. The germline V gene has CDR1 SGHTA and CDR2 FQGTGA. With 5 bases removed from V and 0 bases from J, the gap between germline ends came to 14 bases. The DNA for the CDR3 is TGTGCCAGCAGCCCCCACACAGGGAGCTCCTACAATGAGCAGTTCTTC. This encodes CASSPHTGSSYNEQFF. The whole variable domain, remainder taken from reference TRBV7-3 and TRBJ2-1, is GAGVSQTPSNKVTEKGKYVELRCDPISGHTALYWYRQSLGQGPEFLIYFQGTGAADDSGLPNDRFFAVRPEGSVSTLKIQRTERGDSAVYLCASSPHTGSSYNEQFFGPGTRLTVL.

The chain uses TRBV11-3 and TRBJ1-4; 7 positions agree with TRBD1. Germline CDR1 reads SGHNT; CDR2 reads YENEEA. The CDR3 is 14 residues long. Losses at the gene ends were 5 bases for V and 0 bases for J; bases not matched to a gene: 0. The DNA for the CDR3 is TGTGCCAGCAGCCAGGGGGCAACTAATGAAAAACTGTTTTTT. It yields the protein CASSQGATNEKLFF. The whole variable domain, filled in from reference TRBV11-3 and TRBJ1-4, reads EAGVVQSPRYKIIEKKQPVAFWCNPISGHNTLYWYLQNLGQGPELLIRYENEEAVDDSQLPKDRFSAERLKGVDSTLKIQPAELGDSAVYLCASSQGATNEKLFFGSGTQLSVL.

The chain carries TRBV6-2 or TRBV6-3 and TRBJ1-2, with D hard to call. Trimming pared 3 bases from V and 3 bases from J, leaving 26 bases between. The germline V gene encodes CDR1 MNHEY and CDR2 SVGEGT. The CDR3 is 19 residues long. The CDR3 nucleotides are TGTGCCAGCAGTTATCCATTTACGCCGGGCACTAGGAGGGACTATGGCTACACCTTC. Translating it yields CASSYPFTPGTRRDYGYTF.

The chain is built from TRBV21-1 and TRBJ2-1; the tabulated D call, TRBD2, remains unverified against the DNA. TRBV21-1 is a documented pseudogene. This CDR3 is 18 amino acids long. CDR3 DNA: TGTGCCAGCAGCAAAGTACGGCGGGGGCGCCCCAAACGAAATGAGCAGTTCTTC. Its translation is CASSKVRRGRPKRNEQFF.

The V gene is TRBV2, the J gene TRBJ1-4; D possibly corresponds to TRBD1 (6 bases). Per the germline V gene, CDR1 is SNHLY and CDR2 is FYNNEI. The CDR3 covers 15 residues. Trimming cost V 5 bases and J 3 bases, with 13 bases left between them. The CDR3 spells CASSPQGTANEKLFF. The CDR3 DNA sequence: TGTGCCAGCAGTCCCCAGGGGACGGCTAATGAAAAACTGTTTTTT.

The rearrangement joins TRBV7-6 to TRBJ2-3; 7 nucleotides line up with TRBD2. With V trimmed by 5 bases and J by 1 base, 12 bases remained unmatched. This CDR3 has 17 residues. Germline CDR1 SGHVS, CDR2 FNYEAQ. CDR3 nucleotide sequence: TGTGCCAGCAGCCAAGGACTAGGAGGGTATGGCACAGATACGCAGTATTTT. It translates to CASSQGLGGYGTDTQYF.

The chain carries TRBV3-1 (or the pseudogene TRBV3-2) and TRBJ2-7; D remains ambiguous. The CDR3 is made up of 15 amino acids. Per germline, CDR1 LGHDT and CDR2 YNNKEL (reference sequence). V was trimmed by 0 bases and J by 1 base, leaving 10 bases between them. The DNA of the CDR3 is TGTGCCAGCAGCCAAGATCCATCAGTATCCTACGAGCAGTACTTC. Translated: CASSQDPSVSYEQYF.